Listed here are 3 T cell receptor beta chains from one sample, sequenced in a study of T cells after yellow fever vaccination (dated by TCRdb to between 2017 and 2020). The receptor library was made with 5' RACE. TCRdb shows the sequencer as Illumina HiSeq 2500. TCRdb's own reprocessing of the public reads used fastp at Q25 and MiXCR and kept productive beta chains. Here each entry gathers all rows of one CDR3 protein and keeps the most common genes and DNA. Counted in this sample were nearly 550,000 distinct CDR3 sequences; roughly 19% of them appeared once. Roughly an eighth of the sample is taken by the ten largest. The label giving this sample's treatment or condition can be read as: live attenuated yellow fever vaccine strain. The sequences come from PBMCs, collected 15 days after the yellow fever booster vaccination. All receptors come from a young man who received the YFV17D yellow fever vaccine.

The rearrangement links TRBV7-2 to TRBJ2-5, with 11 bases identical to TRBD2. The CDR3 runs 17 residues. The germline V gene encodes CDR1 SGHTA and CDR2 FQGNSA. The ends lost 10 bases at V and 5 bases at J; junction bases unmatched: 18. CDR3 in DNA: TGTGCCATCGGCGTAGGGACTAGCGGACTACTGGGGGAGACCCAGTACTTC. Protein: CAIGVGTSGLLGETQYF. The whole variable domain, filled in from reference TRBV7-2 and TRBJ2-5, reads GAGVSQSPSNKVTEKGKDVELRCDPISGHTALYWYRQSLGQGLEFLIYFQGNSAPDKSGLPSDRFSAERTGGSVSTLTIQRTQQEDSAVYLCAIGVGTSGLLGETQYFGPGTRLLVL.

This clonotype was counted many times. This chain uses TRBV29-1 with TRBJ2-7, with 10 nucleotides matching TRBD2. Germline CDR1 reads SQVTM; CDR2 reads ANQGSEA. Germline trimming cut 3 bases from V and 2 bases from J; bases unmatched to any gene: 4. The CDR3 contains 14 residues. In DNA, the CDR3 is TGCAGCGTTGATGTAGCGGGAGGAGCCTACGAGCAGTACTTC. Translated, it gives CSVDVAGGAYEQYF.

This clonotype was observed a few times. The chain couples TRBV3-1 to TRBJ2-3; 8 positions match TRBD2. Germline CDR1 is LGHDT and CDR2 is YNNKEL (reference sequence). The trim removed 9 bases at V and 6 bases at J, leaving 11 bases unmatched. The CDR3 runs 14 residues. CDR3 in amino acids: CASRSGARLDTQYF. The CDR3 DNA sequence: TGTGCCAGTCGTAGCGGGGCTCGTTTGGATACGCAGTATTTT.